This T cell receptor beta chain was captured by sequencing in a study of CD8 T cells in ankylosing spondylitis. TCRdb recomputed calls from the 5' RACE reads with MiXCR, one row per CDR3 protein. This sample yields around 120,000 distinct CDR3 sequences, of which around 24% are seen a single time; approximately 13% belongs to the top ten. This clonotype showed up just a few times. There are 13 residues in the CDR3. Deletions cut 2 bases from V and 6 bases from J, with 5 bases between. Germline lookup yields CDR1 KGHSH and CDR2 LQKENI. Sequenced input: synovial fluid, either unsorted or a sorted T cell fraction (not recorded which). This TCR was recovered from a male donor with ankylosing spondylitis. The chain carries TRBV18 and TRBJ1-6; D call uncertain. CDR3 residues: CASSPDTNSPLHF. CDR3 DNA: TGTGCCAGCTCACCAGATACTAATTCACCCCTCCACTTT.